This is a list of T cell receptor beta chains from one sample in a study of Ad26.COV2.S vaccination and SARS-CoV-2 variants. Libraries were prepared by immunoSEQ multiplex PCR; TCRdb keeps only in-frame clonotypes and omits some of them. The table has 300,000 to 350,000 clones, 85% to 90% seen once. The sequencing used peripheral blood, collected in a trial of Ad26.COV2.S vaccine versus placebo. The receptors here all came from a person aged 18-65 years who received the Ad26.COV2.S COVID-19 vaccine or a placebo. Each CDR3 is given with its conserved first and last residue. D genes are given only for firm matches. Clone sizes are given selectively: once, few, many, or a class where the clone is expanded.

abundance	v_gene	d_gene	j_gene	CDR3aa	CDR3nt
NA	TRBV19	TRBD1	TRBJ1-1	CASSVWTGTANTEAFF	TGTGCCAGTAGTGTATGGACCGGGACAGCGAACACTGAAGCTTTCTTT
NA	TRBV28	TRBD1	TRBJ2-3	CASRVGGEIDTQYF	TGTGCCAGCAGGGTAGGGGGCGAGATAGATACGCAGTATTTT
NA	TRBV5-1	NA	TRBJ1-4	CASSLAGGRWEKLFF	TGCGCCAGCAGCTTGGCCGGGGGAAGGTGGGAAAAACTGTTTTTT
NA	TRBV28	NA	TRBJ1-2	CASSSSDAFYGYTF	NA
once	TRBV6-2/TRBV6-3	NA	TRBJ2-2	CASSWNRATGELFF	TGTGCCAGCAGCTGGAACAGGGCCACCGGGGAGCTGTTTTTT
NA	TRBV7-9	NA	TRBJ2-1	CASSLVGGNPSYNEQFF	TGTGCCAGCAGCTTAGTGGGGGGTAACCCTTCCTACAATGAGCAGTTCTTC
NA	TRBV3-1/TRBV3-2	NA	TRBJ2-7	CASSQASSYEQYF	TGTGCCAGCAGCCAAGCATCCAGCTACGAGCAGTACTTC
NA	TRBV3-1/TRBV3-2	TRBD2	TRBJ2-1	CASSLGTSGSNEQFF	TGTGCCAGCAGCCTCGGGACTAGCGGGAGTAATGAGCAGTTCTTC
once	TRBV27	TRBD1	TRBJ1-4	CASSLLGTANEKLFF	TGTGCCAGCAGCCTCCTCGGGACAGCTAATGAAAAACTGTTTTTT
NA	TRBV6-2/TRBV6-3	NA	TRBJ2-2	CASSRTANTGELFF	TGTGCCAGCAGCCGTACAGCGAACACCGGGGAGCTGTTTTTT
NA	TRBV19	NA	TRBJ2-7	CASSIAPNGPYEQYF	TGTGCCAGTAGTATAGCCCCAAATGGGCCCTACGAGCAGTACTTC
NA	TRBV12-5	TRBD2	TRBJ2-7	CASAREESYEQYF	TGTGCTAGTGCACGGGAGGAATCCTACGAGCAGTACTTC
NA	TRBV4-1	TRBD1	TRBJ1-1	CASSHTTGNSRMNTEAFF	TGCGCCAGCAGCCATACGACAGGGAATAGCCGTATGAACACTGAAGCTTTCTTT
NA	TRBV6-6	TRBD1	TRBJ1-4	CASKRTGVNEKLFF	TGTGCCAGTAAAAGGACAGGAGTAAATGAAAAACTGTTTTTT
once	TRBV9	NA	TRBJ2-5	CASSVGATGEAGETQYF	TGTGCCAGCAGCGTAGGGGCCACAGGGGAGGCAGGGGAGACCCAGTACTTC
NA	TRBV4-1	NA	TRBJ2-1	CASSPQSGLAGPPNEQFF	TGCGCCAGCAGCCCGCAATCGGGCCTAGCAGGACCCCCCAATGAGCAGTTCTTC
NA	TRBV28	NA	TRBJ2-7	CASSFKLYGEQYF	TGTGCCAGCAGTTTTAAGCTCTACGGCGAGCAGTACTTC
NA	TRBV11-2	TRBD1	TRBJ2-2	CASSFHTGGYLTGELFF	TGTGCCAGCAGCTTCCATACAGGGGGCTATCTCACCGGGGAGCTGTTTTTT
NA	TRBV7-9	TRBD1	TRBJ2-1	CASSERQGATYNEQFF	TGTGCCAGCAGCGAACGACAGGGGGCGACCTACAATGAGCAGTTCTTC
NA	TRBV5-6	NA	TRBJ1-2	CASSLMSEQGYGYTF	TGTGCCAGCAGCTTGATGTCGGAGCAGGGCTATGGCTACACCTTC
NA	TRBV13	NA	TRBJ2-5	CASSSLPETQYF	TGTGCCAGCAGCTCCCTCCCGGAGACCCAGTACTTC
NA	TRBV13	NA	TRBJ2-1	CASSLGPGRMRRNYNEQFF	TGTGCCAGCAGCTTAGGCCCAGGAAGGATGCGGCGGAACTACAATGAGCAGTTCTTC
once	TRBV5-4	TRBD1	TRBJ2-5	CASSSWTGRETQYF	TGTGCCAGCAGCTCTTGGACAGGGAGGGAGACCCAGTACTTC
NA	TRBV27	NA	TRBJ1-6	CASSLTYISPLHF	TGTGCCAGCAGTTTGACTTATATTTCACCCCTCCACTTT
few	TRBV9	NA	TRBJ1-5	CASSVDGAVNQPQHF	TGTGCCAGCAGCGTAGATGGGGCAGTTAATCAGCCCCAGCATTTT
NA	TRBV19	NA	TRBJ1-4	CASSTTGQSLEKLFF	TGTGCCAGTAGTACGACGGGACAATCCTTAGAAAAACTGTTTTTT
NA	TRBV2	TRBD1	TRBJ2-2	CASSEQRSGTGATGELFF	TGTGCCAGCAGTGAGCAAAGGTCCGGGACAGGGGCCACCGGGGAGCTGTTTTTT
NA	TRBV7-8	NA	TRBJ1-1	CASSRGRTESAFF	TGTGCCAGCAGCCGAGGACGGACAGAGTCGGCTTTCTTT
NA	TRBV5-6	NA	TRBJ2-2	CASSFEGRTGELFF	TGTGCCAGCAGCTTCGAGGGCCGCACCGGGGAGCTGTTTTTT
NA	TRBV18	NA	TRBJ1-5	CASSRGRDSNQPQHF	TGTGCCAGCTCACGGGGCAGGGATAGCAATCAGCCCCAGCATTTT
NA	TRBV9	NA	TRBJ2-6	CASSVLLSGANVLTF	TGTGCCAGCAGCGTACTTTTATCTGGGGCCAACGTCCTGACTTTC
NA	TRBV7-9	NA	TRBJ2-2	CASSLNTGELFF	TGTGCCAGCAGCTTGAACACCGGGGAGCTGTTTTTT
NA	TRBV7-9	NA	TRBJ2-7	CASSLARGKFSYEQYF	TGTGCCAGCAGCTTAGCTAGGGGGAAGTTCTCCTACGAGCAGTACTTC
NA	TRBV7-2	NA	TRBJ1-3	CASSLNGVQGGLTIYF	TGTGCCAGCAGCTTAAATGGTGTACAGGGAGGATTGACCATATATTTT
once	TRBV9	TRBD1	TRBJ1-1	CASSPRTGGRAFF	TGTGCCAGCAGCCCCAGGACAGGAGGGCGAGCTTTCTTT
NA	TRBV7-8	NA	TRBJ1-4	CASSLRRVGGSNEKLFF	TGTGCCAGCAGCTTAAGACGTGTGGGCGGTTCTAATGAAAAACTGTTTTTT
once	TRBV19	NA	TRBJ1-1	CASSPRDTDMNTEAFF	TGTGCCAGTAGTCCAAGGGACACGGACATGAACACTGAAGCTTTCTTT
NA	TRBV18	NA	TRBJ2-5	CASSPFPVRFQETQYF	TGTGCCAGCTCACCGTTTCCTGTTCGGTTCCAAGAGACCCAGTACTTC
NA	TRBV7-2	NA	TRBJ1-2	CASSSPVTNYGYTF	TGTGCCAGCAGCTCCCCAGTCACTAACTATGGCTACACCTTC
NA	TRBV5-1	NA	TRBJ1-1	CASRGQAGTNTEAFF	TGCGCCAGCAGGGGTCAGGCAGGGACGAACACTGAAGCTTTCTTT
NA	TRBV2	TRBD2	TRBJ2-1	CASSVEAGPYNEQFF	TGTGCCAGCAGTGTTGAAGCGGGGCCCTACAATGAGCAGTTCTTC
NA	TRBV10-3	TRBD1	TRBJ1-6	CAISEETGGRHLNSPLHF	TGTGCCATCAGTGAGGAGACAGGGGGCCGGCATCTAAATTCACCCCTCCACTTT
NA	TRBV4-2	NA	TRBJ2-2	CASSQDEAGQQNTGELFF	TGTGCCAGCAGCCAAGATGAGGCGGGACAACAGAACACCGGGGAGCTGTTTTTT
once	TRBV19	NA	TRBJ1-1	CASSHDGLNTEAFF	TGTGCCAGTAGTCACGACGGATTGAACACTGAAGCTTTCTTT
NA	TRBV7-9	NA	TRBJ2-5	CASSPIGGGRETQYF	TGTGCCAGCAGCCCGATCGGAGGGGGCAGGGAGACCCAGTACTTC
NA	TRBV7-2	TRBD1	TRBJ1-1	CASSLLQGVNTEAFF	TGTGCCAGCAGCTTACTACAGGGGGTGAACACTGAAGCTTTCTTT
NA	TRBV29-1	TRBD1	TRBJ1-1	CSVHHWGQGARAYLNTEAFF	TGCAGCGTTCACCACTGGGGACAGGGGGCGCGTGCCTACCTGAACACTGAAGCTTTCTTT
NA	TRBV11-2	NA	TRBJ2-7	CASSLNRGTLYEQYF	TGTGCCAGCAGCTTGAATCGGGGAACGTTGTACGAGCAGTACTTC
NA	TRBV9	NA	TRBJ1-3	CASSAAQDTTIYF	TGTGCCAGCAGCGCAGCCCAGGATACCACCATATATTTT
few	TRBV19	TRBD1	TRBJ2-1	CASSRTPGQARDEQFF	TGTGCCAGTAGTAGGACACCGGGACAGGCCAGGGATGAGCAGTTCTTC
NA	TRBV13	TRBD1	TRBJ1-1	CASSSRDSRRYTEAFF	TGTGCCAGCAGCAGCAGGGACAGCCGGAGGTACACTGAAGCTTTCTTT
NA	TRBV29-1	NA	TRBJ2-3	CSVPDSSDTQYF	TGCAGCGTCCCGGACAGTTCTGATACGCAGTATTTT
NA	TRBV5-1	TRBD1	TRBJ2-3	CASSPGQSLDTQYF	TGCGCCAGCAGCCCGGGACAGAGCTTAGATACGCAGTATTTT